Below, one T cell receptor beta chain is given with its context. These data originate in a study of blood T cell repertoires in COVID-19. Overall study context: Sources were T cells, B-cell-depleted T cells, or PBMCs; the material itself was cDNA or gDNA.

In the authors' methods: Quantification of nucleated cells was approximated via reference gene primer amplification. TCRdb's table, derived via immunoSEQ multiplex PCR, lists solely in-frame clones and lacks some. From that table come the V and J calls and clone size; the DNA was used to work out D and trimming. Of 200,000 or so clones in the sample, approximately 84% are singletons; the top ten hold approximately 7.2%. J gave up 7 bases and V 1 base, and 6 bases lay outside the gene matches. This CDR3 region has 15 residues. CDR1 and CDR2 (germline): SEHNR, FQNEAQ (reference sequence). The source material was peripheral blood. The V and J genes are TRBV7-9 and TRBJ1-4, with 7 bases lining up with TRBD1. This TCR was recovered from a human donor with acute or convalescent COVID-19. The donor label of this sample is uncertain. The CDR3 loop reads CASSLGARDSEKLFF. The CDR3, as DNA: TGTGCCAGCAGCTTAGGGGCACGGGACAGTGAAAAACTGTTTTTT.